The 11 T cell receptor beta chains listed next were all sequenced from one sample in a study of blood T cells in healthy people across ages. Then a second PCR, running about 6 to 11 cycles, was carried out with a sample-barcoded 5' primer and a J-beta primer mix. From the 5' RACE reads, TCRdb called clonotypes with MiXCR, one entry per CDR3 protein. The sample lists approximately 490,000 distinct CDR3 sequences; 24% were seen once. The same data also contributed to another study, on T cells of mothers and their children.

The sequenced material came from blood. Receptors originate from a boy aged 5-17 years in good health.

The V call is TRBV20-1, the J call TRBJ2-3; 10 bases fit TRBD1. Trimming removed 1 base from V and 2 bases from J; junction bases left unmatched: 12. This CDR3 contains 18 residues. Germline assignment: CDR1 DFQATT and CDR2 SNEGSKA (reference sequence). As DNA, the CDR3 is TGCAGTGCTAGAGGGTGGATCGGGACAGGGGTCGACACAGATACGCAGTATTTT. Its protein is CSARGWIGTGVDTDTQYF.

A few counts support this clonotype. The V gene is TRBV5-1, the J gene TRBJ2-5, with a tentative D call TRBD1 (5 bases). Trimming shortened V by 5 bases and J by 1 base, and 9 bases separated the two germline ends. CDR1 is SGHRS and CDR2 is YFSETQ in the germline V gene. CDR3 length equals 13 residues. The CDR3 loop reads CASRSTGQETQYF. The CDR3 nucleotides are TGCGCCAGCAGATCTACAGGCCAAGAGACCCAGTACTTC. Looking up the rest from reference TRBV5-1 and TRBJ2-5 gives the full variable domain: KAGVTQTPRYLIKTRGQQVTLSCSPISGHRSVSWYQQTPGQGLQFLFEYFSETQRNKGNFPGRFSGRQFSNSRSEMNVSTLELGDSALYLCASRSTGQETQYFGPGTRLLVL.

This clonotype was picked up one time. V gene TRBV3-1 combines with J gene TRBJ1-4, with D possibly matching TRBD1 (6 bases). Germline-derived CDR1 and CDR2 are LGHDT and YNNKEL (reference sequence). Trimming took off 4 bases at V and 13 bases at J, with 25 bases between the two ends. This CDR3 is 16 amino acids long. The CDR3 DNA reads as TGTGCCAGCAGCCGGGGGACGGGGGCCACGAACGGGGGACTGTTTTTT. Translated, it gives CASSRGTGATNGGLFF.

The V call is TRBV20-1, the J call TRBJ2-3; 8 positions agree with TRBD2. The CDR3 has 14 amino acids. V shed 3 bases and J 5 bases; nucleotides not matched to a gene: 7. Looked up from germline, CDR1 is DFQATT and CDR2 is SNEGSKA (reference sequence). CDR3 DNA sequence: TGCAGTGCTAGCCTTCCGGCGGGGGGAGATACGCAGTATTTT. Protein product: CSASLPAGGDTQYF.

The chain joins TRBV27 to TRBJ2-5; tentatively, D is TRBD1 or TRBD2 (5 bases each). The CDR3 extends over 12 amino acids. The germline V gene encodes CDR1 MNHEY and CDR2 SMNVEV (reference sequence). Trimming removed 6 bases at V and 5 bases at J, with 10 bases between. The CDR3 nucleotides read TGTGCCAGCAGAGGGACGAGGGAGACCCAGTACTTC. Amino acids: CASRGTRETQYF.

The chain links TRBV30 to TRBJ2-2, with D unclear. Trimming stripped 1 base from V and 4 bases from J, with 19 bases between. CDR1 is GTSNPN, CDR2 SVGIG, per germline (reference sequence). This CDR3 comprises 17 residues. The CDR3 sequence is CAWSAKLAFRFTGELFF. The CDR3 DNA follows: TGTGCCTGGAGTGCGAAGTTAGCCTTTCGATTCACCGGGGAGCTGTTTTTT.

This clonotype was observed once. The chain is built from TRBV20-1 and TRBJ2-1; TRBD1 might be the D (5 bases). This CDR3 is built from 16 residues. The germline V gene has CDR1 DFQATT and CDR2 SNEGSKA (reference sequence). Trimming left V 2 bases short and J 0 bases short, with 14 bases between. Here the CDR3 reads CSARPAGWSSYNEQFF. The CDR3 DNA reads TGCAGTGCTAGACCCGCAGGGTGGAGCTCCTACAATGAGCAGTTCTTC.

This rearrangement joins TRBV7-2 to TRBJ2-6; a possible D gene is TRBD2 (6 bases). In germline, CDR1 is SGHTA, CDR2 FQGNSA. Trimming cost V 6 bases and J 0 bases, with 15 bases left between them. The CDR3 loop spans 17 amino acids. CDR3 region: CASSSPIGSSGANVLTF. DNA of the CDR3: TGTGCCAGCAGTTCCCCGATCGGGAGCTCTGGGGCCAACGTCCTGACTTTC. Filled out from reference TRBV7-2 and TRBJ2-6, the complete variable domain reads GAGVSQSPSNKVTEKGKDVELRCDPISGHTALYWYRQSLGQGLEFLIYFQGNSAPDKSGLPSDRFSAERTGGSVSTLTIQRTQQEDSAVYLCASSSPIGSSGANVLTFGAGSRLTVL.

The chain carries TRBV7-6 and TRBJ2-4; D remains ambiguous. The V and J ends lost 5 bases and 12 bases respectively, with 17 bases between them. Germline V lookup: CDR1 SGHVS, CDR2 FNYEAQ. CDR3 length: 13 amino acids. The chain's CDR3 is CASSPPASHTQYF. CDR3 nucleotides: TGTGCCAGCAGCCCTCCCGCTTCTCACACTCAGTACTTC.

The V call is TRBV2, the J call TRBJ1-4, with 8 bases fitting TRBD1. This CDR3 has 12 amino acids. The J segment lost 13 bases and the V segment lost 6 bases, leaving 7 bases of the junction unmatched. The germline V gene has CDR1 SNHLY and CDR2 FYNNEI. CDR3 bases: TGTGCCAGCAGCCCCGCGGACAGGGCACTGTTTTTT. It is translated as CASSPADRALFF.

The chain has TRBV12-3 or TRBV12-4 and TRBJ2-7, with TRBD2 matching over 9 bases. Trimming cost V 4 bases and J 3 bases; bases outside gene matches: 4. The CDR3 runs 14 residues. The CDR3 protein is CASSSSGVIYEQYF. In DNA, the CDR3 is TGTGCCAGCAGTTCTAGCGGGGTAATCTACGAGCAGTACTTC.